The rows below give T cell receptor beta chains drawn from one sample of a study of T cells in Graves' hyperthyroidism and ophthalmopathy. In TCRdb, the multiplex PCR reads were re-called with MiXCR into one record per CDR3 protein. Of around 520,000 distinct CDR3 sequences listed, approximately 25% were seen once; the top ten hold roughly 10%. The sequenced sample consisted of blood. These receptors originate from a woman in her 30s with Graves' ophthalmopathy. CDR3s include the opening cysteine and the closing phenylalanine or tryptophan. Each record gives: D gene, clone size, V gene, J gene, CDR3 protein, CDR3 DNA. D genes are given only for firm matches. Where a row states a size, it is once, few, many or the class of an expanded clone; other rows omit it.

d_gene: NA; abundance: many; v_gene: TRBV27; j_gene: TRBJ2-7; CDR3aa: CASMKQYGYGGEQYF; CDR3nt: TGTGCCAGCATGAAACAGTATGGATATGGGGGAGAGCAGTACTTC
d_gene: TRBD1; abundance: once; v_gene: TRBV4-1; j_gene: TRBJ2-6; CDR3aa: CASSHPRQGELGANVLTF; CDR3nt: TGCGCCAGCAGCCACCCAAGACAGGGGGAACTAGGGGCCAACGTCCTGACTTTC
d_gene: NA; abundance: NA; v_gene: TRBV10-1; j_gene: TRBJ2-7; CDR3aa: CASSAGPAYEQYF; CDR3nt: TGCGCCAGCAGTGCGGGACCCGCCTACGAGCAGTACTTC
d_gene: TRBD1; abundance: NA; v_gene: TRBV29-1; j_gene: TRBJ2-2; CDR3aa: CSVGQGDTGELFF; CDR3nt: TGCAGCGTTGGGCAGGGGGACACCGGGGAGCTGTTTTTT
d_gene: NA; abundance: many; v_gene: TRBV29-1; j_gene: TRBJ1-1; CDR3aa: CSVEVYLGAIGTEAFF; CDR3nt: TGCAGCGTTGAAGTTTATTTGGGGGCGATCGGCACTGAAGCTTTCTTT
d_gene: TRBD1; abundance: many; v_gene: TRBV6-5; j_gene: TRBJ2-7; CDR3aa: CASSYSALPPSLWTGICEQYF; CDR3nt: TGTGCCAGCAGTTACTCGGCGCTCCCCCCAAGCCTTTGGACAGGGATTTGCGAGCAGTACTTC
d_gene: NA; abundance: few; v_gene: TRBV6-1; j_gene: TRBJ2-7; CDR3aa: CASIPGGRREQYF; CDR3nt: TGTGCCAGCATCCCGGGTGGGAGGCGCGAGCAGTACTTC
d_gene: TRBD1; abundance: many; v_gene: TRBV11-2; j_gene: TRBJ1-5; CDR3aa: CASSLVGRGQGHHQPQHF; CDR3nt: TGTGCCAGCAGCTTAGTCGGTAGGGGACAGGGGCACCATCAGCCCCAGCATTTT
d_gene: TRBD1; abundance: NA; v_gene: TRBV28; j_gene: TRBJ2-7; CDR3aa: CATRRDRGLYEQYF; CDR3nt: TGTGCCACCCGGAGGGACAGGGGACTCTACGAGCAGTACTTC
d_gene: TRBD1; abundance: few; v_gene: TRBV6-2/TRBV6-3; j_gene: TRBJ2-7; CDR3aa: CASSYSGTGGSGRTYEQYF; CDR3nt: TGTGCCAGCAGTTACTCCGGGACAGGGGGAAGCGGGAGAACCTACGAGCAGTACTTC
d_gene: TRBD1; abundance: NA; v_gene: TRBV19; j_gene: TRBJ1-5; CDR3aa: CASSMGAGQNQPQHF; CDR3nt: TGTGCCAGTAGTATGGGGGCGGGACAGAATCAGCCCCAGCATTTT
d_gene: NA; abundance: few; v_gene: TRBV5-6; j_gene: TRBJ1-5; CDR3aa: CASSQTGRSNQPQHF; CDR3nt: TGTGCCAGCAGCCAAACAGGGCGAAGCAATCAGCCCCAGCATTTT
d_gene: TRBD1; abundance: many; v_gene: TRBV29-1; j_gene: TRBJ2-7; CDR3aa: CSVKLTGDAYEQYF; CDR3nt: TGCAGCGTTAAGTTGACAGGGGACGCCTACGAGCAGTACTTC
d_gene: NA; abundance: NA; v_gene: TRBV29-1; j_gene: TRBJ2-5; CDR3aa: CSVVGPETQYF; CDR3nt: TGCAGCGTTGTTGGGCCCGAGACCCAGTACTTC
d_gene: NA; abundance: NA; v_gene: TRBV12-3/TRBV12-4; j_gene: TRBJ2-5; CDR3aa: CASSPSPGRIQETQYF; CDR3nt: TGTGCCAGCAGTCCTAGCCCGGGACGGATACAAGAGACCCAGTACTTC
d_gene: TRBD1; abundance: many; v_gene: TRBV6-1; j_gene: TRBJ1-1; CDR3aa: CASAGQGNTEAFF; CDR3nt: TGTGCCAGCGCGGGACAGGGGAACACTGAAGCTTTCTTT
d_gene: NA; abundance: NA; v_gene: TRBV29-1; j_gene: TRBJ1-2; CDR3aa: CSVVGVGGYTF; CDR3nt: TGCAGCGTTGTCGGGGTGGGTGGCTACACCTTC
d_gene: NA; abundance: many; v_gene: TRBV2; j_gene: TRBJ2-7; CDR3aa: CASRNTNSYEQYF; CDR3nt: TGTGCCAGCAGAAACACAAACTCCTACGAGCAGTACTTC
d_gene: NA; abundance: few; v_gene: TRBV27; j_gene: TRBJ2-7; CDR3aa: CASSYQTGSYEQYF; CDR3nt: TGTGCCAGCAGTTACCAAACAGGTTCCTACGAGCAGTACTTC
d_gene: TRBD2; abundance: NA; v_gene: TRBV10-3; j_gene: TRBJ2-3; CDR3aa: CAISDGLAGGADTQYF; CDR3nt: TGTGCCATCAGTGACGGACTAGCGGGGGGTGCAGATACGCAGTATTTT
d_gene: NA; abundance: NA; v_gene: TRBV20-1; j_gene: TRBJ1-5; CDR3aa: CSARIQGIGQPQHF; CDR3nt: TGCAGTGCTAGGATACAGGGAATAGGACAGCCCCAGCATTTT
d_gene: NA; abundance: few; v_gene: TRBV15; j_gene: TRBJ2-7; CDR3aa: CATSREAGTYEQYF; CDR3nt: TGTGCCACCAGCAGAGAGGCAGGTACCTACGAGCAGTACTTC
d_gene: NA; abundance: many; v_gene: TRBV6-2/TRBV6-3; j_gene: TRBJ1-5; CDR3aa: CAGNRQLNQPQHF; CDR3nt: TGTGCCGGCAATCGACAGCTCAATCAGCCCCAGCATTTT
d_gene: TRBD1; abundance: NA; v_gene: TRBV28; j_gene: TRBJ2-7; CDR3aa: CASRISTGTGVVHEQYF; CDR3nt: TGTGCCAGCAGAATATCTACCGGGACAGGGGTGGTACACGAGCAGTACTTC
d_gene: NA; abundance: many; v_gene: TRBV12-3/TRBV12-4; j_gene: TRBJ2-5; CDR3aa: CASSFTWGETQYF; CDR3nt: TGTGCCAGCAGTTTTACCTGGGGGGAGACCCAGTACTTC
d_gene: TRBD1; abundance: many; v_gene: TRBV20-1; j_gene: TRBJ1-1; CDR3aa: CSARAVDRGNTEAFF; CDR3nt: TGCAGTGCTAGAGCAGTCGACAGGGGGAACACTGAAGCTTTCTTT
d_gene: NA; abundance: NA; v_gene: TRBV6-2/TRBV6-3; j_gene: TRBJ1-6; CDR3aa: CAIGHFDNSPLHF; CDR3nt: TGTGCCATCGGACATTTTGACAATTCACCCCTCCACTTT
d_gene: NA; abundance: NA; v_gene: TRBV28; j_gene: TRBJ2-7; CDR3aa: CASSPLSNLQGHEQYF; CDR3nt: TGTGCCAGCAGTCCCCTATCAAACCTACAGGGCCACGAGCAGTACTTC
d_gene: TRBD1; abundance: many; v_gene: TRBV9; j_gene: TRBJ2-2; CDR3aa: CASSADRAAPNGELFF; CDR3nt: TGTGCCAGCAGCGCTGACAGGGCGGCACCTAACGGGGAGCTGTTTTTT
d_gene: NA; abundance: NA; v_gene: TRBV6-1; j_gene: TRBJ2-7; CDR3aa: CASSEIRGSGAYEQYF; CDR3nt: TGTGCCAGCAGTGAAATCCGCGGTAGCGGTGCCTACGAGCAGTACTTC
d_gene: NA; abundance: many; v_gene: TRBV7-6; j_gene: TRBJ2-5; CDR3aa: CASSLNAGQETQYF; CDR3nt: TGTGCCAGCAGCTTAAACGCCGGCCAAGAGACCCAGTACTTC
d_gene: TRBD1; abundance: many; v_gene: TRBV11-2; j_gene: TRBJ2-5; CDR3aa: CASSLAGGIETQYF; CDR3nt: TGTGCCAGCAGCTTAGCAGGGGGCATAGAGACCCAGTACTTC
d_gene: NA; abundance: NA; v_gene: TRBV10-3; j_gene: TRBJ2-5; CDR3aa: CAISVTAETQYF; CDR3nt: TGTGCGATCAGTGTCACCGCGGAGACCCAGTACTTC
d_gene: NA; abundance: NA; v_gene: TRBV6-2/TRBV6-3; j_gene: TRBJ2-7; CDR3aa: CSSSYSCGQDYEQYF; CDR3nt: NA
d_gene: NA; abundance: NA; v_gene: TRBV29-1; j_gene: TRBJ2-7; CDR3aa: CSVMPQGPEQYF; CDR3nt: TGCAGCGTGATGCCCCAGGGACCCGAGCAGTACTTC
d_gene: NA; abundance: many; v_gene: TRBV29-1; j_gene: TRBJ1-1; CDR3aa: CSATSPDWGNTEAFF; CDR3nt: TGCAGCGCGACCTCCCCGGACTGGGGGAACACTGAAGCTTTCTTT
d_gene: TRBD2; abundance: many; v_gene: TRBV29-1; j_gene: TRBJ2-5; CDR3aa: CSVAGGKETQYF; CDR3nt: TGCAGCGTTGCGGGGGGGAAAGAGACCCAGTACTTC
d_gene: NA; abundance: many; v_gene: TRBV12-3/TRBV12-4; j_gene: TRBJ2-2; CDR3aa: CASSLAGDHGELFF; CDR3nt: TGTGCCAGCAGTTTAGCGGGGGATCACGGGGAGCTGTTTTTT
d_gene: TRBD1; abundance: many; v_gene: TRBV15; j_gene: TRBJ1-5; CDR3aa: CATSRDPLQGESNQPQHF; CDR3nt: TGTGCCACCAGCAGAGATCCCCTACAGGGGGAGAGCAATCAGCCCCAGCATTTT
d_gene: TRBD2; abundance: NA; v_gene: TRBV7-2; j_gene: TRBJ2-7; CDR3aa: CASSLASTSGSYEQYF; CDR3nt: TGTGCCAGCAGCTTAGCTTCGACTAGCGGGTCCTACGAGCAGTACTTC
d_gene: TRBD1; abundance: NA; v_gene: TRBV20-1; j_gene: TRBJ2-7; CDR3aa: CSAGQGQLDLDEQYF; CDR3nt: TGCAGTGCTGGACAGGGACAGCTCGATTTGGACGAGCAGTACTTC
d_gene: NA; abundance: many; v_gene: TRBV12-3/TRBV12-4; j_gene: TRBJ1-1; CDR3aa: CASSFSEGGEAFF; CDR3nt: TGTGCCAGCAGTTTTTCAGAGGGCGGGGAAGCTTTCTTT
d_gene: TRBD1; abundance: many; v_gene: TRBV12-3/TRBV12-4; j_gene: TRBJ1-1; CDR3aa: CASSFQQGDTEAFF; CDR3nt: TGTGCCAGCAGTTTCCAACAGGGGGACACTGAAGCTTTCTTT
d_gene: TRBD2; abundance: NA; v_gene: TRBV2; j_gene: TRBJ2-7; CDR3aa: CASHRLSGSTYEQYF; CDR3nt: TGTGCCAGCCACCGGCTTAGCGGGTCAACCTACGAGCAGTACTTC
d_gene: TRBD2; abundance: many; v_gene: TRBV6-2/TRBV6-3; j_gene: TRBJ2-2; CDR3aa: CASRPGGARTGELFF; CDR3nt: TGTGCCAGCAGACCCGGGGGGGCGAGGACCGGGGAGCTGTTTTTT
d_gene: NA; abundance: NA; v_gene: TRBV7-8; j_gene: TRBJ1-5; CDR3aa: CASSLHMAQEPQHF; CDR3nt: TGTGCCAGCAGCCTCCACATGGCTCAGGAGCCCCAGCATTTT
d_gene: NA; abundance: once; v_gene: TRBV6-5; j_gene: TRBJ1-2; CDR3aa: CASSYQPELGYGYTF; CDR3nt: TGTGCCAGCAGTTACCAACCGGAACTCGGCTATGGCTACACCTTC
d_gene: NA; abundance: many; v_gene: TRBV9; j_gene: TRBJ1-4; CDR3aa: CASSVLGGTEKLFF; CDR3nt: TGTGCCAGCAGCGTACTAGGGGGGACTGAAAAACTGTTTTTT
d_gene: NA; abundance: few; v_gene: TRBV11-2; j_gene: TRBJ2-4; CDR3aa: CASSLVSGVWASAKNIQYF; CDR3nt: TGTGCCAGCAGCTTAGTTAGCGGAGTCTGGGCCTCTGCCAAAAACATTCAGTACTTC
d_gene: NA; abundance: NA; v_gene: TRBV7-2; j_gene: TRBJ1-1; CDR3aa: CASSGQGRAFF; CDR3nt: TGTGCCAGCAGCGGTCAGGGTAGGGCTTTCTTT
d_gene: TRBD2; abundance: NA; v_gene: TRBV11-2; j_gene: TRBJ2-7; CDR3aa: CASSLGLAGQGGYEQYF; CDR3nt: TGTGCCAGCAGCTTAGGACTAGCGGGCCAGGGGGGCTACGAGCAGTACTTC
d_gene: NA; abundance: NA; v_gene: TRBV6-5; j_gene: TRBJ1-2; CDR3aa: CASSLQPLGNLYGYTF; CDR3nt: TGTGCCAGCAGTTTACAGCCTCTAGGAAATCTATATGGCTACACCTTC
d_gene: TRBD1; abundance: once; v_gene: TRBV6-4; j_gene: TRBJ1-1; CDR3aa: CASSRLTGTITNTEAFF; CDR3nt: TGTGCCAGCAGTAGACTGACAGGGACGATTACGAACACTGAAGCTTTCTTT
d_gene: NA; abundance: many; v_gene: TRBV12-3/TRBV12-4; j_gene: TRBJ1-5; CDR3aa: CASSFSGTSNQPQHF; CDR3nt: TGTGCCAGCAGTTTCTCAGGGACTAGCAATCAGCCCCAGCATTTT
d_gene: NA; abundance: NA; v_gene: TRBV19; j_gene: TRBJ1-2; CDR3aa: CATDDPSGPARTNYGYTF; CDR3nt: TGTGCCACCGACGACCCGAGCGGTCCCGCCCGGACTAACTATGGCTACACCTTC
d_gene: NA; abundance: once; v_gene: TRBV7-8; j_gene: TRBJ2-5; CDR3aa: CASSQGLRKTQYF; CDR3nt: TGTGCCAGCAGCCAGGGACTGCGGAAGACCCAGTACTTC
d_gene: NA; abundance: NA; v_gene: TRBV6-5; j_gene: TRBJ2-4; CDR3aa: CASSYSKEHIKYF; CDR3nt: TGTGCCAGCAGTTACTCGAAGGAGCACATTAAGTACTTC
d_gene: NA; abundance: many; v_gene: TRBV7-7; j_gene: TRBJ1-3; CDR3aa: CASSLGLGSGNTIYF; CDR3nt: TGTGCTAGCAGCTTAGGGTTGGGGAGCGGAAACACCATATATTTT
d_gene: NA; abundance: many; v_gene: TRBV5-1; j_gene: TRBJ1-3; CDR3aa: CASSLGRGNTIYF; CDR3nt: TGCGCCAGCAGCTTGGGACGGGGAAACACCATATATTTT